This TCR beta chain was sequenced in a study of blood T cells in healthy people across ages. Study-level background: When template switching was applied, about one barcoded beta molecule was captured per two T cells.

This clonotype was picked up a small number of times. With each sample, at least 6 micrograms of total RNA were extracted. There are 14 residues in the CDR3. Per germline, CDR1 SQVTM and CDR2 ANQGSEA. V was trimmed by 8 bases and J by 0 bases, leaving 14 bases between them. Alongside a J-beta primer mix, a sample-barcoded 5' primer served in a second PCR lasting about 7 to 11 cycles. TCRdb passed the 5' RACE reads through MiXCR, listing each CDR3 protein once. The sample carries over 1,500,000 distinct CDR3 sequences, about two fifths recorded once. What was sequenced was blood. The sequence came from a human donor in good health. The chain links TRBV29-1 to TRBJ2-1; no clear D. The CDR3 loop reads CSTPRKDSYNEQFF. As DNA, the CDR3 is TGCAGCACCCCGAGAAAGGACTCCTACAATGAGCAGTTCTTC.